The TCR beta chain under discussion was sequenced for a study of low-dose radiotherapy and immunotherapy resistance in tumors. Stated time point: before trial treatment. TRAV- and TRBV-specific primers were used for first-strand cDNA, which covered alpha and beta chains. Amplification, which lasted around 20 PCR cycles, used a constant-region primer and V-primer adapter to amplify TCRs. In vitro transcription served to amplify the isolated mRNA. TCRdb used MiXCR to reprocess the reads, holding one entry per CDR3 protein. The sample yields tens of thousands of distinct CDR3 sequences, approximately 20% seen once. This CDR3 comprises 16 residues. J was trimmed by 3 bases and V by 2 bases; bases with no gene match: 3. Germline CDR1 reads ENHRY; CDR2 reads SYGVKD.

The chain combines TRBV10-3 with TRBJ2-5; 13 nucleotides line up with TRBD2. Sample: PBMCs, taken before treatment. This clonotype originated in a male donor with prostate cancer. CDR3 loop: CAISEQTSGGEETQYF. The CDR3 nucleotides are TGTGCCATCAGTGAGCAAACTAGCGGGGGGGAAGAGACCCAGTACTTC.